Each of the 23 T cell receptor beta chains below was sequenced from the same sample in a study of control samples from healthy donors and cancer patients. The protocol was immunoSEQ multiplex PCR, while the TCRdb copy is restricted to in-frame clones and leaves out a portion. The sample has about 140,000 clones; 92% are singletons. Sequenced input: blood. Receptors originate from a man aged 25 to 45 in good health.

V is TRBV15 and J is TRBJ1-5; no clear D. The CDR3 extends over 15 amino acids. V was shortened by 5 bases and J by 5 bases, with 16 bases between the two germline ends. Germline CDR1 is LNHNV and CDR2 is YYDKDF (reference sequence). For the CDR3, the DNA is TGTGCCACCAGCGAATCGAGGGCCGGGTATCAGCCCCAGCATTTT. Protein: CATSESRAGYQPQHF.

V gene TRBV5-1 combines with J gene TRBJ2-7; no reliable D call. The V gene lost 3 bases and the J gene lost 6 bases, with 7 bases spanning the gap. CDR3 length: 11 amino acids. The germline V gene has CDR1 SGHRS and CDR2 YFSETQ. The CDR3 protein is CASSYNTEQYF. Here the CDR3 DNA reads TGCGCCAGCAGCTATAACACCGAGCAGTACTTC.

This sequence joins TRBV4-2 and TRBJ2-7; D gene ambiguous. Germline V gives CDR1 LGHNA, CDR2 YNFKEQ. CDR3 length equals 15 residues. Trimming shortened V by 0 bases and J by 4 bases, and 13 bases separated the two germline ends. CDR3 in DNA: TGTGCCAGCAGCCAAGATTTTAGTCCGGAGTACGAGCAGTACTTC. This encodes CASSQDFSPEYEQYF.

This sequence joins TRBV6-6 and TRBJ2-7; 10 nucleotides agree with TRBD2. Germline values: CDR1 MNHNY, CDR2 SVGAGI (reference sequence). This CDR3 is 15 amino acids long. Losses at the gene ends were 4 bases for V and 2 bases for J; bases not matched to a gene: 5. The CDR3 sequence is CASSFTGTSAYEQYF. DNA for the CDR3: TGTGCCAGCAGTTTTACCGGGACTAGCGCCTACGAGCAGTACTTC.

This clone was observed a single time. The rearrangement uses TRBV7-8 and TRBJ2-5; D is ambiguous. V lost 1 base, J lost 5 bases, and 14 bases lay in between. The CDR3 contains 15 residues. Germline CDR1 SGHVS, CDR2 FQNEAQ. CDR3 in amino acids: CASSLDRTGLETQYF. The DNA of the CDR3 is TGTGCCAGCAGCTTAGATAGGACCGGGCTGGAGACCCAGTACTTC.

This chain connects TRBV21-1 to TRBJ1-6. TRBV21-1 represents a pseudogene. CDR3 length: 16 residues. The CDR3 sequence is CASSLLRDGYNSPLHF. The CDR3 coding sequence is TGTGCCAGCAGCCTACTCCGGGACGGCTATAATTCACCCCTCCACTTT.

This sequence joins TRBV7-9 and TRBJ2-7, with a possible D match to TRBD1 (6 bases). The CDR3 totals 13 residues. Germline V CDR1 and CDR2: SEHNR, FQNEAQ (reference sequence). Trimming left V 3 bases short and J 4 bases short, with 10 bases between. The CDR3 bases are TGTGCCAGCAGCTTTGGGGGCTTATACGAGCAGTACTTC. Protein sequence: CASSFGGLYEQYF.

Here the CDR3 DNA reads TGTGCCAGCAGCTTGCGGGCTAGCGGGAGGCCAAGGGTGTCGAATGAGCAGTTCTTC. It is translated as CASSLRASGRPRVSNEQFF. This chain connects TRBV5-6 to TRBJ2-1; 11 bases agree with TRBD2. The J segment lost 7 bases and the V segment lost 1 base, leaving 16 bases of the junction unmatched. This CDR3 region has 19 residues. Looked up from germline, CDR1 is SGHDT and CDR2 is YYEEEE.

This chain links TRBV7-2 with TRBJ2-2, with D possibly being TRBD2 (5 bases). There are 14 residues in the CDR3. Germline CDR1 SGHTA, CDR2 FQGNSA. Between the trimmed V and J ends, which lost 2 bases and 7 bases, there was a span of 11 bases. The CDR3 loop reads CASSLLGEGGELFF. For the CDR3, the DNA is TGTGCCAGCAGCTTACTCGGGGAAGGCGGGGAGCTGTTTTTT.

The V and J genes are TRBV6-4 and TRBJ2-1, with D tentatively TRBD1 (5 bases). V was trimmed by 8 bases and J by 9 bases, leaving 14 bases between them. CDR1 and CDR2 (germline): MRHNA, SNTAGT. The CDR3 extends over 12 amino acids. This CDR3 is CASPYKGREQFF. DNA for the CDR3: TGTGCCAGCCCTTATAAGGGGCGTGAGCAGTTCTTC.

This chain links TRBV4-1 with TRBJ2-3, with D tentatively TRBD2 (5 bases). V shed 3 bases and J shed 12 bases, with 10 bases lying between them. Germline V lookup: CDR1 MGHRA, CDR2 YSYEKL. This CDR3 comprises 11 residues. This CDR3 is CASSQNRTQYF. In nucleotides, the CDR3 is TGCGCCAGCAGCCAGAATCGGACTCAGTATTTT.

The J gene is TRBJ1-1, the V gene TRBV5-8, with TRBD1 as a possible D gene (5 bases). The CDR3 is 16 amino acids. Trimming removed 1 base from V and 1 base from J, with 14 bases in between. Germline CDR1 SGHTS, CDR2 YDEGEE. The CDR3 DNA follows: TGTGCCAGCAGCTTGTTTTTCGGACACGCGAACACTGAAGCTTTCTTT. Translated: CASSLFFGHANTEAFF.

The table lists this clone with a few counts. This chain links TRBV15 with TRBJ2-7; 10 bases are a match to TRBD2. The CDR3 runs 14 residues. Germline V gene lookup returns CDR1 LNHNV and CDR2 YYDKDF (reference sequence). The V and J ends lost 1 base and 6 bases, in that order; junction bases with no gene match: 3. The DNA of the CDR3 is TGTGCCACCAGCAGAGCTAAGCGGGAGGGCGAGCAGTACTTC. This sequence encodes CATSRAKREGEQYF. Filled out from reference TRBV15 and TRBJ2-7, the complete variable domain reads DAMVIQNPRYQVTQFGKPVTLSCSQTLNHNVMYWYQQKSSQAPKLLFHYYDKDFNNEADTPDNFQSRRPNTSFCFLDIRSPGLGDTAMYLCATSRAKREGEQYFGPGTRLTVT.

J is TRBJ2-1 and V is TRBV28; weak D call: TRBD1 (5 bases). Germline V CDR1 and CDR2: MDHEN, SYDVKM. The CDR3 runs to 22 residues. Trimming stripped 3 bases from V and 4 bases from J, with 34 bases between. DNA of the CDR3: TGTGCCAGCAGTTTTTTCATTATCCGCCCTGTTGGCGACAGTCTCCAATACAATGAGCAGTTCTTC. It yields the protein CASSFFIIRPVGDSLQYNEQFF.

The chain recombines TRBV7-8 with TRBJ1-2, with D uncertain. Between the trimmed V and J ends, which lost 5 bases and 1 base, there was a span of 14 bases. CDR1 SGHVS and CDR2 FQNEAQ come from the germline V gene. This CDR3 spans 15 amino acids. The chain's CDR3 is CASSQRAAGNYGYTF. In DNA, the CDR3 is TGTGCCAGCAGCCAAAGGGCCGCTGGTAACTATGGCTACACCTTC.

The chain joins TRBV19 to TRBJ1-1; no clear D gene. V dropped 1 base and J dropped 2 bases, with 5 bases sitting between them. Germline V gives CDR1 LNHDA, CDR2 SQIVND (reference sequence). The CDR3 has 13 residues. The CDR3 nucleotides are TGTGCCAGTAGTATAGGGAGAAACACTGAAGCTTTCTTT. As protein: CASSIGRNTEAFF.

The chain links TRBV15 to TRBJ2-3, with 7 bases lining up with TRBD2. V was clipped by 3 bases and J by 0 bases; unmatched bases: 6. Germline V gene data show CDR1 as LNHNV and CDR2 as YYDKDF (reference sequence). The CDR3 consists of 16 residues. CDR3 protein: CATSSGSGASTDTQYF. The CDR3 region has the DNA TGTGCCACCAGCAGTGGAAGCGGGGCTAGCACAGATACGCAGTATTTT.

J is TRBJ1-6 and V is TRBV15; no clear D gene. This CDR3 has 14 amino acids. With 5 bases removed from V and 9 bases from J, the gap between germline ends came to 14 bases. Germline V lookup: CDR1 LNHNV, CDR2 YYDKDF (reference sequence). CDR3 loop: CATSSLSVGSPLHF. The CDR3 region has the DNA TGTGCCACCAGCTCCCTCTCAGTGGGTTCACCCCTCCACTTT.

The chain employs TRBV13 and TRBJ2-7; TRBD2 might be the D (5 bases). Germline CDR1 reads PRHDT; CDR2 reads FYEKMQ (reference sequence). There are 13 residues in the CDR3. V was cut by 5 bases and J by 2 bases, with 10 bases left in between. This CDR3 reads CASSPIGAYEQYF. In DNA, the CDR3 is TGTGCCAGCAGCCCCATCGGGGCCTACGAGCAGTACTTC.

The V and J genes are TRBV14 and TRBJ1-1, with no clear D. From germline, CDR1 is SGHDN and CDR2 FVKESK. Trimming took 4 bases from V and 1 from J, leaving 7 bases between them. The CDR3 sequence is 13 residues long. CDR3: CASSRLWNTEAFF. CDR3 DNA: TGTGCCAGCAGCCGGCTTTGGAACACTGAAGCTTTCTTT.

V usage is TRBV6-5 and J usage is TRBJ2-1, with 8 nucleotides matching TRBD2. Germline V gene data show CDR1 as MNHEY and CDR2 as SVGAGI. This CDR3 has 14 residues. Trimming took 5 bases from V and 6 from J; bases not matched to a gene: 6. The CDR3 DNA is TGTGCCAGCAGTCAACTAGCGGAAGCCAATGAGCAGTTCTTC. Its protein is CASSQLAEANEQFF.

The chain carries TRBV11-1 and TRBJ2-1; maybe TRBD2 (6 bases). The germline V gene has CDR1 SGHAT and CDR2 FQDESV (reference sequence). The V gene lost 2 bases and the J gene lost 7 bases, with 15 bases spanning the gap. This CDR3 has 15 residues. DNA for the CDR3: TGTGCCAGCAGCTTACGACTAGTTCTGGGTAATGAGCAGTTCTTC. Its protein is CASSLRLVLGNEQFF.

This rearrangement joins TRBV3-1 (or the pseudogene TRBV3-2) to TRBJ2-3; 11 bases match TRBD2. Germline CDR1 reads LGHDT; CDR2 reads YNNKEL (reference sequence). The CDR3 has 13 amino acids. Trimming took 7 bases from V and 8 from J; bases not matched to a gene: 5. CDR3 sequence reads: CASKLAGEGTQYF. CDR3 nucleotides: TGTGCCAGCAAACTAGCGGGAGAAGGTACGCAGTATTTT.